These 5 T cell receptor beta chains came from one sample sequenced in a study of OX40 agonist ivuxolimab in advanced cancers. TCRdb keeps only in-frame clones here, not all; method: immunoSEQ multiplex PCR. Among about 33,000 clones listed, 75% to 90% were seen once. The specimen comprised CD4+ or CD8+ T cells sorted from blood, sampled in a trial of the OX40 agonist ivuxolimab. These receptors were collected from an adult with an advanced solid tumor such as melanoma, head and neck, liver or kidney cancer.

V and J are TRBV9 and TRBJ2-3, with 8 bases identical to TRBD2. This CDR3 is 18 amino acids long. Germline CDR1 SGDLS, CDR2 YYNGEE. The J segment lost 1 base and the V segment lost 4 bases, leaving 14 bases of the junction unmatched. The CDR3 is CASSPHNGRAGGTDTQYF. In DNA, the CDR3 is TGTGCCAGCAGCCCACACAACGGGAGGGCAGGGGGCACAGATACGCAGTATTTT.

This chain connects TRBV27 to TRBJ2-7, with 7 bases fitting TRBD1. Germline values: CDR1 MNHEY, CDR2 SMNVEV (reference sequence). V was clipped by 6 bases and J by 3 bases; unmatched bases: 8. The CDR3 contains 14 residues. The CDR3 here is CASSRRDSYYEQYF. CDR3 DNA sequence: TGTGCCAGCAGCCGCAGGGACAGCTACTACGAGCAGTACTTC.

This clone was seen only once. The chain links TRBV6-5 to TRBJ2-5; D ambiguous. With 6 bases removed from V and 4 bases from J, the gap between germline ends came to 6 bases. The CDR3 runs 11 residues. Germline V lookup: CDR1 MNHEY, CDR2 SVGAGI. The CDR3 reads CASRSTETQYF. The CDR3 DNA reads as TGTGCCAGCAGATCAACAGAGACCCAGTACTTC.

The chain combines TRBV11-2 with TRBJ1-1; the D gene is possibly TRBD1 (5 bases). V shed 3 bases and J shed 4 bases, with 12 bases lying between them. Germline-derived CDR1 and CDR2 are SGHAT and FQNNGV. The CDR3 contains 14 residues. CDR3 bases: TGTGCCAGCAGCTTTTCCGGTGGGGGCACTGAAGCTTTCTTT. As protein: CASSFSGGGTEAFF.

The chain has TRBV28 and TRBJ2-1, with 8 nucleotides matching TRBD2. The CDR3 totals 15 residues. Germline CDR1 and CDR2: MDHEN and SYDVKM. Unmatched junction bases numbered 11, after V lost 5 bases and J lost 8 bases. Here the CDR3 DNA reads TGTGCCAGCAGTCCTTATCGGACTAGCAGGGATGAGCAGTTCTTC. This gives the protein CASSPYRTSRDEQFF.